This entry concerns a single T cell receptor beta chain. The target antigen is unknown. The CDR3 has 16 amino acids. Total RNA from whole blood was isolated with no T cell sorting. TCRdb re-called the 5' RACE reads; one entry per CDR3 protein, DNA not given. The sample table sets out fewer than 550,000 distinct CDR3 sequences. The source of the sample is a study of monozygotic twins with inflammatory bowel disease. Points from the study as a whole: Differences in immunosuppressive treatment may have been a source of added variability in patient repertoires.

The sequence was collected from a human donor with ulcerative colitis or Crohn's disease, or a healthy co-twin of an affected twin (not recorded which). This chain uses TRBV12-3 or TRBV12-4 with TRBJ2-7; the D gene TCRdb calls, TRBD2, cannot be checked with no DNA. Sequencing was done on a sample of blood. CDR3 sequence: CASSLGPSESSYEQYF.